Shown below are 5 T cell receptor beta chains from a single sample sequenced in a study of T cell repertoires in cytomegalovirus infection. TCRdb redid the calling of the reads with MiXCR, one entry per CDR3 protein. Among 250,000 to 400,000 distinct CDR3 sequences listed, more than 20% were seen once. Antigen specificity for these receptors is unknown. The sample was cultured PBMCs, taken from culture after CMV antigen stimulation. These receptors originate from a human donor in good health (CMV status not recorded). Some clones in this sample may be carry-over from other donors' samples.

The V gene is TRBV5-8, the J gene TRBJ2-2; tentatively, D is TRBD2 (5 bases). This CDR3 has 14 residues. In germline, CDR1 is SGHTS, CDR2 YDEGEE. V lost 0 bases and J 4 bases, leaving 7 bases between the germline ends. Here the CDR3 reads CASSLGLPTGELFF. CDR3 in DNA: TGTGCCAGCAGCTTGGGACTACCCACCGGGGAGCTGTTTTTT.

As regards this clonotype: This may be a read error: a much more frequent sequence differs by one nucleotide. V and J are TRBV7-2 and TRBJ2-5; a possible D gene is TRBD1 (8 bases). Trimming left V 5 bases short and J 6 bases short, with 16 bases between. CDR1 and CDR2 (germline): SGHTA, FQGNSA. The CDR3 runs to 14 residues. The CDR3, as DNA: TGTGCCAGCAGCGTCGACAGGGGAGGGCAGACCCAGTACTTC. Residues: CASSVDRGGQTQYF.

This clonotype was picked up a small number of times. The chain employs TRBV29-1 and TRBJ2-1, with D possibly matching TRBD2 (5 bases). Trimming shortened V by 7 bases and J by 2 bases, and 9 bases separated the two germline ends. The CDR3 is 12 amino acids. Germline V gives CDR1 SQVTM, CDR2 ANQGSEA. Here the CDR3 reads CSGVGAYNEQFF. CDR3 nucleotide sequence: TGCAGCGGGGTGGGAGCCTACAATGAGCAGTTCTTC.

This clonotype was counted at least ten times. V is TRBV29-1 and J is TRBJ2-5; D is ambiguous. Germline assignment: CDR1 SQVTM and CDR2 ANQGSEA. Trimming removed 6 bases at V and 5 bases at J, with 10 bases between. The CDR3 totals 11 residues. The CDR3 reads CSVGKTETQYF. The CDR3 nucleotides read TGCAGCGTGGGGAAGACGGAGACCCAGTACTTC.

The gene calls are TRBV19 and TRBJ1-3; no definite D call. Germline CDR1 reads LNHDA; CDR2 reads SQIVND (reference sequence). The CDR3 spans 12 residues. The germline V and J ends were trimmed by 8 bases and 4 bases, with 9 bases remaining between them. CDR3 loop: CASGLMGNTIYF. The CDR3 DNA reads TGTGCCAGTGGTCTTATGGGAAACACCATATATTTT.